Below, one TCR beta chain is given with its context. The target of this receptor is not known. Base qualities are not recorded, but no much larger clone differs from it by a single base. V was cut back by 2 bases and J by 3 bases, leaving a gap of 9 bases between them. Taken from the germline V gene, the CDR1 and CDR2 loops are SGHRS and YFSETQ. The CDR3, cysteine through phenylalanine, is 14 amino acids long. Of the read, only the CDR3 DNA is kept; its 42 bases are in frame from base 1. The data derive from a study of blood T cell repertoires in COVID-19 (dated by TCRdb to 2020 to 2021). Turning to the overall study: Samples from collaborators originated in the United States, Italy and Spain and spanned both the acute and convalescent phases of COVID-19. The prospective study material was composed of cDNA or gDNA derived from T cells, B-cell-depleted T cells, or PBMCs. The dataset comprised deeply sampled blood TCRbeta repertoires from subjects exposed to, actively infected with, or recovered from COVID-19. The repertoires were released in a freely available public database intended as a resource for research on the immune response to SARS-CoV-2. The samples were drawn from two sources: the first 160 participants of the ongoing ImmuneRACE study, and 1,000 to 1,500 subjects contributed by 6 global collaborators. Sample metadata almost always included a de-identified subject ID, COVID-19 status, age in years and sex. Where available, HLA class I and class II types were obtained from metadata supplied by the sample provider rather than from assay-based typing. Study-level results and caveats: Clinical and demographic metadata were provided uncurated, with the amount varying by source and participant.

Each collaborating institution followed its own protocols to collect whole blood in K2EDTA tubes. For TCRbeta analysis, collaborator samples were shipped as frozen whole blood, as isolated PBMCs, or as DNA extracted from either sample type. TCRbeta CDR3 regions were amplified from genomic DNA using the immunoSEQ Assay, a bias-controlled multiplex PCR. Processing in the source paper ran as follows. Nucleated cell counts per sample were estimated from amplification of reference gene primers within the assay. To quantify the absolute abundance of each unique TCRbeta CDR3 rearrangement, sequence reads were collapsed and filtered. Productive Simpson clonality was computed per sample as the square root of Simpson's diversity index over productive rearrangements. Held by TCRdb, this immuneACCESS table contains in-frame sequences only and omits some clones. Under half of the omission traces to an unresolved V gene where checked; the cause of the rest is unknown. That table furnishes V, J and clone size, whereas the DNA furnished D and trimming. For this sample there are 150,000 to 180,000 clones; roughly 72% appear just once. The top ten clonotypes cover roughly 3.7% of the sample.

The TCR comes from an elderly woman with acute or convalescent COVID-19. The chain was built from TRBV5-1 and TRBJ2-1; the D gene lacks a confident call. The sequencing input was peripheral blood. For the CDR3, the sequence is CASSLGGDYNEQFF. The sequence in DNA is TGCGCCAGCAGCTTAGGCGGAGACTACAATGAGCAGTTCTTC.